This T cell receptor (beta chain) emerged from a study of T cell changes during pregnancy in multiple sclerosis. The sample holds one count of this clone. V was cut by 4 bases and J by 4 bases, with 8 bases left in between. Germline-derived CDR1 and CDR2 are MNHNY and SVGAGI (reference sequence). The CDR3 totals 13 residues. The data were produced by immunoSEQ multiplex PCR, yet TCRdb's version contains in-frame clones alone and is incomplete. The table records roughly 48,000 clones, 80% to 95% of them present only once. This TCR derives from a female donor in good health, enrolled as a control in a pregnancy study. The sample was CD4+ T cells from peripheral blood mononuclear cells, taken in the second trimester of pregnancy. The chain links TRBV6-6 to TRBJ1-5; D gene unclear. The CDR3 reads CASSSSQNQPQHF. The CDR3 coding sequence is TGTGCCAGCAGTTCCTCACAAAATCAGCCCCAGCATTTT.